These 24 T cell receptor beta chains were all obtained from the same sample, sequenced in a study of blood T cell repertoires in COVID-19. Profiled with immunoSEQ multiplex PCR; TCRdb holds only in-frame clones, not every one. The profile shows 120,000 or so clones, 88% of them singletons. The specimen was peripheral blood. These receptors all stem from a woman aged 45 to 65 with acute or convalescent COVID-19.

The chain links TRBV23-1 to TRBJ2-5, with D possibly being TRBD1 (7 bases). TRBV23-1 is flagged as an ORF with uncertain function. There are 17 residues in the CDR3. Trimming took 3 bases from V and 5 from J, leaving 22 bases between them. The CDR3 DNA follows: TGCGCCAGCAGTCACCCCCTCCGGGACAGACTAGGGGAGACCCAGTACTTC. This codes for CASSHPLRDRLGETQYF.

The V gene is TRBV5-4, the J gene TRBJ2-1, with 9 nucleotides matching TRBD1. Unmatched junction bases numbered 4, after V lost 0 bases and J lost 6 bases. From germline, CDR1 is SGHNT and CDR2 YYREEE (reference sequence). The CDR3 runs to 15 residues. The CDR3 bases are TGTGCCAGCAGCTTGGGGGGGGGACAGGGCAATGAGCAGTTCTTC. Its translation: CASSLGGGQGNEQFF.

CDR3 nucleotides: TGCGCCAGCAGAGGGACAGGGGTAAACAATGAGCAGTTCTTC. Its protein product is CASRGTGVNNEQFF. The chain joins TRBV10-2 to TRBJ2-1; 10 positions agree with TRBD1. Losses at the gene ends were 6 bases for V and 5 bases for J; bases not matched to a gene: 4. Germline loops: CDR1 WSHSY, CDR2 SAAADI. The CDR3 consists of 14 residues.

The chain uses TRBV24-1 and TRBJ2-3; D unresolved. The germline CDR1 and CDR2 sequences are KGHDR and SFDVKD. This CDR3 spans 12 amino acids. V was shortened by 7 bases and J by 2 bases, with 6 bases between the two germline ends. The CDR3 loop reads CATSQYTDTQYF. The DNA of the CDR3 is TGTGCCACCAGCCAGTACACAGATACGCAGTATTTT.

The chain couples TRBV2 to TRBJ2-1, with 14 bases matching TRBD2. V lost 1 base and J lost 8; bases outside the gene matches: 1. This CDR3 spans 15 amino acids. Germline V CDR1 and CDR2: SNHLY, FYNNEI. DNA for the CDR3: TGTGCCAGCAGTGAAGAGGGACTAGCGGGGGATGAGCAGTTCTTC. This sequence encodes CASSEEGLAGDEQFF.

CDR3 loop: CASSVASGIPYEQYF. CDR3 DNA: TGTGCCAGCAGCGTAGCTAGCGGGATCCCCTACGAGCAGTACTTC. This chain uses TRBV9 with TRBJ2-7; 9 bases agree with TRBD2. Germline CDR1 SGDLS, CDR2 YYNGEE. With V trimmed by 0 bases and J by 2 bases, 3 bases remained unmatched. This CDR3 comprises 15 residues.

DNA for the CDR3: TGTGCCATCTCCGAACAGGGGTCGGAGACCCAGTACTTC. As protein: CAISEQGSETQYF. The chain has TRBV10-3 and TRBJ2-5; TRBD1 agrees at 7 bases. CDR3 length: 13 residues. CDR1 is ENHRY and CDR2 is SYGVKD in the germline V gene. V trimming: 8 bases; J trimming: 5 bases; junction bases outside the gene matches: 8.

The J gene is TRBJ1-2, the V gene TRBV29-1, with D possibly TRBD1 on 6 matching bases. Germline V lookup: CDR1 SQVTM, CDR2 ANQGSEA. Trimming pared 5 bases from V and 2 bases from J, leaving 12 bases between. The CDR3 totals 13 residues. The CDR3 is CSVWTAENYGYTF. CDR3 DNA: TGCAGCGTTTGGACAGCGGAGAACTATGGCTACACCTTC. The full variable domain, with the rest looked up from reference TRBV29-1 and TRBJ1-2, is SAVISQKPSRDICQRGTSLTIQCQVDSQVTMMFWYRQQPGQSLTLIATANQGSEATYESGFVIDKFPISRPNLTFSTLTVSNMSPEDSSIYLCSVWTAENYGYTFGSGTRLTVV.

This clone has only one observation. The chain carries TRBV18 and TRBJ2-2; D is possibly TRBD2 (6 bases). Germline lookup yields CDR1 KGHSH and CDR2 LQKENI. The CDR3 is 15 residues long. The V end lost 8 bases, the J end lost 5 bases, and 18 bases lay between the germline ends. This CDR3 reads CASAPLGSETGELFF. Here the CDR3 DNA reads TGTGCCAGCGCCCCTCTCGGGAGCGAGACCGGGGAGCTGTTTTTT.

V is TRBV20-1 and J is TRBJ2-2, with TRBD2 identical over 12 bases. Germline lookup yields CDR1 DFQATT and CDR2 SNEGSKA (reference sequence). The CDR3 is made up of 16 amino acids. Trimming removed 7 bases from V and 6 bases from J; junction bases left unmatched: 12. The CDR3 protein is CSVSTSGRSGSGELFF. The DNA of the CDR3 is TGCAGTGTTAGTACTAGCGGGAGGTCGGGATCCGGGGAGCTGTTTTTT.

The chain uses TRBV11-2 and TRBJ2-7; TRBD1 might be the D (5 bases). CDR3 length equals 14 residues. In germline, CDR1 is SGHAT, CDR2 FQNNGV. The ends were cut back, 5 bases at V and 1 base at J, with 12 bases in the middle. The CDR3 region is CASSPRVGSYEQYF. The CDR3 bases are TGTGCCAGCAGCCCCAGGGTAGGGTCCTACGAGCAGTACTTC.

The chain combines TRBV14 with TRBJ2-7; 7 bases are shared with TRBD2. Losses at the gene ends were 1 base for V and 2 bases for J; bases not matched to a gene: 14. Germline V lookup: CDR1 SGHDN, CDR2 FVKESK. CDR3 length: 18 amino acids. CDR3 DNA sequence: TGTGCCAGCAGCCAAGGGGGTTACAGCGGGATAAAGACCTACGAGCAGTACTTC. Protein sequence: CASSQGGYSGIKTYEQYF.

The CDR3 is CSVAPGVNQPQHF. CDR3 nucleotide sequence: TGCAGCGTTGCCCCAGGGGTCAATCAGCCCCAGCATTTT. The V call is TRBV29-1, the J call TRBJ1-5; a weak D match, TRBD1 (6 bases). V lost 4 bases, J lost 3 bases, and 10 bases lay in between. Germline values: CDR1 SQVTM, CDR2 ANQGSEA. The CDR3 runs 13 residues.

This chain joins TRBV5-1 and TRBJ1-1; no clear D. Germline loops: CDR1 SGHRS, CDR2 YFSETQ. With 0 bases removed from V and 0 bases from J, the gap between germline ends came to 9 bases. The CDR3 runs 15 residues. This chain's CDR3 is CASSLAAAMNTEAFF. The CDR3 nucleotides read TGCGCCAGCAGCTTGGCCGCCGCGATGAACACTGAAGCTTTCTTT.

A word on this clone: Its ends do not fully match the called genes, so a read error is possible. The chain uses TRBV11-1 and TRBJ1-1; D perhaps matches TRBD1 (5 bases). The CDR3 runs 14 residues. Germline V lookup: CDR1 SGHAT, CDR2 FQDESV (reference sequence). The CDR3 loop is CASSLAHRNAEAFF. The CDR3 bases are TGTGCCAGCAGCTTAGCGCACAGGAACGCTGAAGCTTTCTTT.

The rearrangement uses TRBV7-9 and TRBJ1-2, with 9 bases fitting TRBD1. This CDR3 is built from 16 residues. Germline V lookup: CDR1 SEHNR, CDR2 FQNEAQ (reference sequence). Trimming at V came to 5 bases and at J to 8 bases, leaving 15 bases not matched to a gene. The CDR3 is CASSRSSGQGSSGYTF. The CDR3 region has the DNA TGTGCCAGCAGCCGATCGTCGGGACAGGGTAGTTCCGGCTACACCTTC.

This clone was picked up one time. CDR3 sequence (DNA): TGTGCCAGCAGTGAAAACAGGCCGGGGGGAGATACGCAGTATTTT. Translated: CASSENRPGGDTQYF. The chain recombines TRBV6-1 with TRBJ2-3; 7 nucleotides match TRBD2. V lost 2 bases to trimming and J lost 5 bases; unmatched junction nucleotides: 7. From germline, CDR1 is MNHNS and CDR2 SASEGT. The CDR3 spans 15 residues.

The J gene is TRBJ1-1, the V gene TRBV20-1; D is perhaps TRBD1 (5 bases). Trimming pared 3 bases from V and 2 bases from J, leaving 13 bases between. CDR1 and CDR2 (germline): DFQATT, SNEGSKA (reference sequence). The CDR3 spans 14 residues. The CDR3 coding sequence is TGCAGTGCTAGTCGGAATCAGGGAAACACTGAAGCTTTCTTT. Its translation: CSASRNQGNTEAFF.

The chain has TRBV10-1 and TRBJ1-1; D might be TRBD1 (6 bases). The length of the CDR3 is 15 residues. Trimming shortened V by 3 bases and J by 0 bases, and 11 bases separated the two germline ends. Per the germline V gene, CDR1 is WNHNN and CDR2 is SYGVQD (reference sequence). CDR3 protein: CASSDTGMMNTEAFF. The CDR3 DNA reads TGCGCCAGCAGTGACACAGGGATGATGAACACTGAAGCTTTCTTT.

The chain couples TRBV6-5 to TRBJ1-2; D is perhaps TRBD1 (5 bases). The germline CDR1 and CDR2 sequences are MNHEY and SVGAGI. V was cut by 0 bases and J by 7 bases, with 12 bases left in between. CDR3 size: 14 residues. The CDR3 bases are TGTGCCAGCAGTTACTCGGGGGGACTGGCTGGCTACACCTTC. As protein: CASSYSGGLAGYTF.

The chain couples TRBV21-1 to TRBJ2-3; the table assigns TRBD2, which was not confirmed against the DNA. TRBV21-1 corresponds to a pseudogene. This CDR3 contains 19 residues. As DNA, the CDR3 is TGTGCCAGCAGCAAAGCAGTTAGGGAGGAGGGCCCCCGCACAGATACGCAGTATTTT. Translated, it gives CASSKAVREEGPRTDTQYF.

This chain uses TRBV27 with TRBJ2-7, with 7 nucleotides matching TRBD1. V was clipped by 3 bases and J by 0 bases; unmatched bases: 8. Germline V gene lookup returns CDR1 MNHEY and CDR2 SMNVEV (reference sequence). This CDR3 has 16 residues. The DNA of the CDR3 is TGTGCCAGCAGTTTCTCCGGACAGGTTAGCTCCTACGAGCAGTACTTC. Encoded protein: CASSFSGQVSSYEQYF.

The V and J genes are TRBV3-1 (or the pseudogene TRBV3-2) and TRBJ2-7; D unresolved. Germline V gives CDR1 LGHDT, CDR2 YNNKEL (reference sequence). Trimming left V 2 bases short and J 2 bases short, with 13 bases between. The CDR3 spans 15 residues. The CDR3 here is CASSQTTSEAYEQYF. CDR3 nucleotides: TGTGCCAGCAGCCAAACTACGTCAGAGGCCTACGAGCAGTACTTC.

The V and J genes are TRBV18 and TRBJ1-5, with unresolved D. V gave up 2 bases and J gave up 1 base, with 12 bases separating them. The CDR3 is made up of 16 amino acids. Germline CDR1 KGHSH, CDR2 LQKENI. The CDR3 DNA follows: TGTGCCAGCTCACCAGAGGAGGGAGAGAGCAATCAGCCCCAGCATTTT. Translation: CASSPEEGESNQPQHF.